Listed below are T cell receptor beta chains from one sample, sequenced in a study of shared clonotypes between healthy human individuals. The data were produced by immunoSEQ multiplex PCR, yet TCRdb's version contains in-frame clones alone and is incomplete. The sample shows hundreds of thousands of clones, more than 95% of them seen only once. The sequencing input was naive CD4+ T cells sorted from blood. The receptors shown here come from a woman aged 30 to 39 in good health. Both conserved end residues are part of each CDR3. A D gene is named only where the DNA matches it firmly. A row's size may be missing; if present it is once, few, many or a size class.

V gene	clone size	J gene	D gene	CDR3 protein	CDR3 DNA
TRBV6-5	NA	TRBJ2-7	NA	CASSYGDTSYEQYF	TGTGCCAGCAGTTACGGAGACACATCCTACGAGCAGTACTTC
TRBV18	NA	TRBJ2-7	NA	CASSQGGDYEQYF	TGTGCCAGCTCACAGGGGGGGGACTACGAGCAGTACTTC
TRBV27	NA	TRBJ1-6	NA	CASSLSTSYPRLHF	TGTGCCAGCAGTTTATCGACGTCCTATCCCCGCCTCCACTTT
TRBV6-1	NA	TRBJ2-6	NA	CASTLEDAGANVLTF	TGTGCCAGCACCCTCGAAGATGCTGGGGCCAACGTCCTGACTTTC
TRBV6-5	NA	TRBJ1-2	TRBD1	CASSPRQGVSGYTF	TGTGCCAGCAGTCCCAGACAGGGGGTGTCTGGCTACACCTTC
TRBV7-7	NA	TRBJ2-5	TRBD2	CASSLGVGGKETQYF	TGTGCCAGCAGCTTAGGCGTCGGGGGGAAAGAGACCCAGTACTTC
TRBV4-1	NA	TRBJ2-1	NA	CASSHYGDWNEQFF	TGCGCCAGCAGCCATTATGGGGATTGGAATGAGCAGTTCTTC
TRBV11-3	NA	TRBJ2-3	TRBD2	CASSASGRGADTQYF	TGTGCCAGCAGCGCTAGCGGGAGAGGGGCAGATACGCAGTATTTT
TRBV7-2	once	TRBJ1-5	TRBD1	CASSSRQGYQPQHF	TGTGCCAGCAGCTCCAGACAGGGGTATCAGCCCCAGCATTTT
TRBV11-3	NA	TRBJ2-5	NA	CASSSSGGGGETQYF	TGTGCCAGCAGCTCGAGTGGAGGGGGAGGAGAGACCCAGTACTTC
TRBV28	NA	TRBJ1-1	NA	CASSLGQGWTEAFF	TGTGCCAGCAGTTTAGGTCAGGGATGGACTGAAGCTTTCTTT
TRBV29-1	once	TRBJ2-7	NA	CSVAGLEEGAHYEQYF	TGCAGCGTTGCTGGCTTGGAGGAGGGCGCACACTACGAGCAGTACTTC
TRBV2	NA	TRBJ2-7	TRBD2	CASSPLAGGSEQYF	TGTGCCAGCAGCCCCCTAGCGGGAGGAAGCGAGCAGTACTTC
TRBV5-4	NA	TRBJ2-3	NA	CASTKSGAGSTDTQYF	TGTGCCAGCACAAAATCTGGGGCGGGGAGCACAGATACGCAGTATTTT
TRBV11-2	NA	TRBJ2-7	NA	CASSLGSAGSGYEQYF	TGTGCCAGCAGCTTAGGGAGCGCCGGTTCGGGCTACGAGCAGTACTTC
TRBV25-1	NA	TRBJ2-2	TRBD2	CASSEKLAGWGGELFF	TGTGCCAGCAGTGAGAAACTAGCGGGATGGGGCGGGGAGCTGTTTTTT
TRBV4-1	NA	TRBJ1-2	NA	CASSQDIPPGHYGYTF	TGCGCCAGCAGCCAAGATATCCCTCCCGGGCACTATGGCTACACCTTC
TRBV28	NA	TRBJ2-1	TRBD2	CASTSGRASGRQFF	TGTGCCAGCACAAGTGGGAGGGCTTCAGGTCGGCAGTTCTTC
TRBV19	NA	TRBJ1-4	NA	CASSIPRVGEKLFF	TGTGCCAGTAGTATTCCCAGGGTGGGAGAAAAACTGTTTTTT
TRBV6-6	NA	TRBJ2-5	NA	CASSYGGPRETQYF	TGTGCCAGCAGTTACGGAGGCCCGAGGGAGACCCAGTACTTC
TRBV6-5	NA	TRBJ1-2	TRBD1	CASSHLSGRTGGGYTF	TGTGCCAGCAGTCACTTAAGTGGAAGGACAGGGGGAGGCTACACCTTC
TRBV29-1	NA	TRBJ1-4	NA	CSVFGGTNEKLFF	TGCAGCGTTTTTGGGGGGACTAATGAAAAACTGTTTTTT